The clone carrying this T cell receptor (beta chain) has ten or more counts. The data originate from a study of human T cells and chemical hapten exposure. One entry per CDR3 protein, called by TCRdb with MiXCR from the RACE reads. The sample has roughly 260,000 distinct CDR3 sequences, roughly 8.9% seen once. Trimming cost V 0 bases and J 8 bases, with 12 bases left between them. Per the germline V gene, CDR1 is SGDLS and CDR2 is YYNGEE. The CDR3 is 14 amino acids. As for time point: pre-sensitization, week 0. Treatment defined: therapeutic diphenylcyclopropenone sensitization with weekly scalp DPC. Blood collection took place prior to placing each patch test.

Material: whole blood, obtained in connection with sensitization to the hapten diphenylcyclopropenone (DPC). The clonotype was recovered from a woman aged 40 to 49 with alopecia areata. Some clones in this sample may be carry-over from other donors' samples. The V gene is TRBV9, the J gene TRBJ2-1; D perhaps matches TRBD2 (6 bases). CDR3 in amino acids: CASSVAQGGDEQFF. DNA for the CDR3: TGTGCCAGCAGCGTAGCTCAGGGAGGAGATGAGCAGTTCTTC.